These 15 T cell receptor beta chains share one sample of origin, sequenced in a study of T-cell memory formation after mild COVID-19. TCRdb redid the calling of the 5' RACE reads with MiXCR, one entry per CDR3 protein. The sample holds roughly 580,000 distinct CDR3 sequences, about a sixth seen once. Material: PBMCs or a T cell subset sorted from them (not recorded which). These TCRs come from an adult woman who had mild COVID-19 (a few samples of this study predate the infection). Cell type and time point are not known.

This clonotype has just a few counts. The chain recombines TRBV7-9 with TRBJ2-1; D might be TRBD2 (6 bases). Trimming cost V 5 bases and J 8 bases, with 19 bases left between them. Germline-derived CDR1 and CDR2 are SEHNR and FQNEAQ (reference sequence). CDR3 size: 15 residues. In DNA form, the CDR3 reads TGTGCCAGCAGCGGTGCTAGCGTGGGCACTTATGAGCAGTTCTTC. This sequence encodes CASSGASVGTYEQFF.

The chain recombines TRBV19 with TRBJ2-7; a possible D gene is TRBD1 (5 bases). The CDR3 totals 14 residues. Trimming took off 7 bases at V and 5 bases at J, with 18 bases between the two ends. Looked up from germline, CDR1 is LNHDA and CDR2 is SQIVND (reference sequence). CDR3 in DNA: TGTGCCAGTACCCTAGGACACGGCCCCCACGAGCAGTACTTC. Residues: CASTLGHGPHEQYF.

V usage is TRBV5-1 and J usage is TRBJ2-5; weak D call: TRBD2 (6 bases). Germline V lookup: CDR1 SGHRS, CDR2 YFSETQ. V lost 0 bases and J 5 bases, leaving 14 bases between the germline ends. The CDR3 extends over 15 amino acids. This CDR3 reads CASSLAGSVRETQYF. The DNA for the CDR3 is TGCGCCAGCAGCTTGGCCGGGAGTGTTAGGGAGACCCAGTACTTC.

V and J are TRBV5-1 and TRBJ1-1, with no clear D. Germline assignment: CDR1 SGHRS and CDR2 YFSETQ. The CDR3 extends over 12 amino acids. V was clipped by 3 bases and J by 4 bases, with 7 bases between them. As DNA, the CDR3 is TGCGCCAGCAGCTCCCCAACCACTGAAGCTTTCTTT. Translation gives CASSSPTTEAFF.

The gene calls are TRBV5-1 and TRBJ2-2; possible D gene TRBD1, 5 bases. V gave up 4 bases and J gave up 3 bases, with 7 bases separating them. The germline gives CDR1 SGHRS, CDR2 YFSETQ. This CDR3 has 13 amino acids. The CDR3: CASSIRDTGELFF. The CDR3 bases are TGCGCCAGCAGCATCAGGGACACCGGGGAGCTGTTTTTT.

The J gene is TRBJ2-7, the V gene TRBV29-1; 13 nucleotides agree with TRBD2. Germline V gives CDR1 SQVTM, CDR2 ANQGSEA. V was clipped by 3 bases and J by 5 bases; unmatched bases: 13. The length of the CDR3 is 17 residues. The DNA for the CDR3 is TGCAGCGTTGAGACCCCGGGACTAGCGGGATTGGGGCACGAGCAGTACTTC. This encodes CSVETPGLAGLGHEQYF.

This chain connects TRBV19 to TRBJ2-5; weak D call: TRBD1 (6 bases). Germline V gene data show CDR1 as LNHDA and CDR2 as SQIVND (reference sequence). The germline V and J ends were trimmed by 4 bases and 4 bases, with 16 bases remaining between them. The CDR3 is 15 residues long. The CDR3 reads CASSNLQGWVETQYF. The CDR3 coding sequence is TGTGCCAGTAGTAACCTACAGGGTTGGGTAGAGACCCAGTACTTC.

The CDR3 protein is CASSSLRTSGRAGEQYF. CDR3 in DNA: TGTGCCAGCAGCTCTCTCAGGACTAGCGGGAGGGCCGGCGAGCAGTACTTC. This chain connects TRBV11-2 to TRBJ2-7; 15 bases are a match to TRBD2. CDR1 is SGHAT, CDR2 FQNNGV, per germline. The CDR3 has 17 residues. V was pared by 4 bases and J by 6 bases, with 10 bases of the junction left unmatched.

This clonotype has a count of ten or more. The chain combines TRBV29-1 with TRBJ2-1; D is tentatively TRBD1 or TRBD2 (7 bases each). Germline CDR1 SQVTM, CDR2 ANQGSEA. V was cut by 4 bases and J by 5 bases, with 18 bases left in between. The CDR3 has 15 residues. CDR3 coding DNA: TGCAGCGTTGTAACCCCCCAGGGGGGGAACAATGAGCAGTTCTTC. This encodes CSVVTPQGGNNEQFF.

The CDR3 DNA is TGTGCCAGCGGACAGATCAATCAGCCCCAGCATTTT. It is translated as CASGQINQPQHF. The V gene is TRBV6-1, the J gene TRBJ1-5, with D perhaps TRBD1 (6 bases). Germline V gene data show CDR1 as MNHNS and CDR2 as SASEGT. The CDR3 totals 12 residues. With 8 bases removed from V and 3 bases from J, the gap between germline ends came to 8 bases.

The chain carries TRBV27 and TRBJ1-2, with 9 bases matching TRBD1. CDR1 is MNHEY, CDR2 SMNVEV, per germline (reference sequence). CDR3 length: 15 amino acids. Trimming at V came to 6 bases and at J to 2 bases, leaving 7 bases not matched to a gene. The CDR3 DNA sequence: TGTGCCAGCAGCCTTTTGACAGGGGGGAACTATGGCTACACCTTC. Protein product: CASSLLTGGNYGYTF.

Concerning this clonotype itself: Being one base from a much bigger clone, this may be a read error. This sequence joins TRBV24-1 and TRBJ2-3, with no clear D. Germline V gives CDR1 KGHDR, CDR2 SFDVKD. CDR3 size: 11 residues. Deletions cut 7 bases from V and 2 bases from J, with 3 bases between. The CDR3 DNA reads TGTGCCACCAGCGCCACAGATACGCAGTATTTT. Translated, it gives CATSATDTQYF.

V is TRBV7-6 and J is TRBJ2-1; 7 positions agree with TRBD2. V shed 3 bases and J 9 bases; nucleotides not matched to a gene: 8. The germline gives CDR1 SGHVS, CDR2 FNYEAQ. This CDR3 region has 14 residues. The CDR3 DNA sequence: TGTGCCAGCAGCTTGTCGACTAGCTTGGTTGAGCAGTTCTTC. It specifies CASSLSTSLVEQFF.

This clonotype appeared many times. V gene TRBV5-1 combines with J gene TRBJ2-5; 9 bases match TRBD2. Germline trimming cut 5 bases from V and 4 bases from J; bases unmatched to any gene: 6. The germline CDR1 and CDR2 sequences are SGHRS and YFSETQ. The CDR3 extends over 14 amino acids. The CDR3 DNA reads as TGCGCCAGCAGTATAGCGGGAGTAACAGAGACCCAGTACTTC. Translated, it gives CASSIAGVTETQYF.

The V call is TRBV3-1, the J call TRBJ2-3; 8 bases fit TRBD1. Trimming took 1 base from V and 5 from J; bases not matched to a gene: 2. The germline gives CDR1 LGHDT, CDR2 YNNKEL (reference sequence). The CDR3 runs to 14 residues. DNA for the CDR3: TGTGCCAGCAGCCAAGGACAGGGGTTAGATACGCAGTATTTT. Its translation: CASSQGQGLDTQYF.